This TCR beta chain was profiled in a study of siplizumab effects on memory and regulatory T cells. Study-wide results and limits: Confirmation was lacking for the suppressive function of proliferating Tregs derived from siplizumab cultures. Siplizumab brought about a significant reduction in alloreactive sequences traceable to unstimulated CD4+ memory cells. In controls, roughly 27% of mappable alloreactive CD4+ clones were Treg-derived on average, versus 68.8% with siplizumab. Naive T cells apparently outstripped memory cells in diversity and seemed major alloresponse contributors.

A remark on this clone: As yet, its antigen is unknown.

Sequencing was performed with immunoSEQ multiplex PCR; in TCRdb, only in-frame clones are kept and a portion is missing. Of 26,000 or so clones listed, around 80% are singletons. The V gene's germline CDR1 is MGHRA and CDR2 YSYEKL. The CDR3 is 16 residues long. Trimming pared 6 bases from V and 0 bases from J, leaving 15 bases between. The chain links TRBV4-1 to TRBJ2-1; a weak D match, TRBD2 (5 bases). The sequence was obtained from a human donor in good health. Sequenced input: memory CD4+ T cells sorted from blood. In nucleotides, the CDR3 is TGCGCCAGCAGACCGCCCAGCGGAGCCTCCTACAATGAGCAGTTCTTC. Translated: CASRPPSGASYNEQFF.